A selection of T cell receptor beta chains follows, all from one sample in a study of memory CD4+ T cells and cytomegalovirus serostatus. Using immunoSEQ multiplex PCR, the repertoire was profiled, and TCRdb retains in-frame clones only, with some absent. The sample carries roughly 50,000 clones, 78% recorded once. The sequencing input was memory CD4+ T cells from blood. All receptors come from an adult in good health and CMV-seronegative. CDR3s include the opening cysteine and the closing phenylalanine or tryptophan. Fields, in order: CDR3 length, clone size, J gene, V gene, D gene, CDR3 DNA, CDR3 protein. A D gene is named only where the DNA matches it firmly. Some rows mark clone size as missing; the rest say once, few, many or name a class of expanded clone.

CDR3 length: 14; clone size: -; J gene: TRBJ2-3; V gene: TRBV25-1; D gene: -; CDR3 DNA: TGTGCCAGCAGTGACCCCAGGGGAGCAGATACGCAGTATTTT; CDR3 protein: CASSDPRGADTQYF
CDR3 length: 15; clone size: -; J gene: TRBJ2-5; V gene: TRBV9; D gene: TRBD2; CDR3 DNA: TGTGCCAGCAGCCGACGGGGGGGAAATCAAGAGACCCAGTACTTC; CDR3 protein: CASSRRGGNQETQYF
CDR3 length: 13; clone size: few; J gene: TRBJ1-2; V gene: TRBV10-2; D gene: -; CDR3 DNA: TGCGCCAGCAGGAGGGGGGGCGACTATGGCTACACCTTC; CDR3 protein: CASRRGGDYGYTF
CDR3 length: 14; clone size: medium-sized; J gene: TRBJ2-3; V gene: TRBV10-3; D gene: TRBD1; CDR3 DNA: TGTGCCATCAGAGGGGGACAGAGCACAGATACGCAGTATTTT; CDR3 protein: CAIRGGQSTDTQYF
CDR3 length: 13; clone size: -; J gene: TRBJ1-1; V gene: TRBV19; D gene: -; CDR3 DNA: TGTGCCAGTAGTATATCAAACAGGGAGGAAGCTTTCTTT; CDR3 protein: CASSISNREEAFF
CDR3 length: 15; clone size: -; J gene: TRBJ2-2; V gene: TRBV6-5; D gene: -; CDR3 DNA: TGTGCCAGCAGAGGGGTTCTCCCGAACACCGGGGAGCTGTTTTTT; CDR3 protein: CASRGVLPNTGELFF
CDR3 length: 16; clone size: -; J gene: TRBJ1-3; V gene: TRBV7-9; D gene: -; CDR3 DNA: TGTGCCAGCAGCTTGGGTCAGCCCCTCTCTGGAAACACCATATATTTT; CDR3 protein: CASSLGQPLSGNTIYF
CDR3 length: 13; clone size: -; J gene: TRBJ1-1; V gene: TRBV18; D gene: TRBD1; CDR3 DNA: TGTGCCAGCTCACCAGGGACAGGGGGTTTGACTTTCTTT; CDR3 protein: CASSPGTGGLTFF
CDR3 length: 14; clone size: -; J gene: TRBJ2-7; V gene: TRBV6-1; D gene: TRBD1; CDR3 DNA: TGTGCCAGCAGTGTGACAGGGGGTCTCGACGAGCAGTACTTC; CDR3 protein: CASSVTGGLDEQYF
CDR3 length: 14; clone size: once; J gene: TRBJ2-2; V gene: TRBV27; D gene: -; CDR3 DNA: TGTGCCAGCAGAATCGACACGAACACCGGGGAGCTGTTTTTT; CDR3 protein: CASRIDTNTGELFF
CDR3 length: 16; clone size: medium-sized; J gene: TRBJ2-2; V gene: TRBV7-7; D gene: -; CDR3 DNA: TGTGCCAGCAGCTTAGACAAGCTACGAGGGACCGGGGAGCTGTTTTTT; CDR3 protein: CASSLDKLRGTGELFF
CDR3 length: 16; clone size: -; J gene: TRBJ2-1; V gene: TRBV13; D gene: TRBD2; CDR3 DNA: TGTGCCAGCAGCTTAGAGGCGGGAGGGCCCTACAATGAGCAGTTCTTC; CDR3 protein: CASSLEAGGPYNEQFF
CDR3 length: 12; clone size: -; J gene: TRBJ1-1; V gene: TRBV2; D gene: -; CDR3 DNA: TGTGCCAGCAGTGAAGCGGGGCAGTCAGCTTTCTTT; CDR3 protein: CASSEAGQSAFF
CDR3 length: 14; clone size: -; J gene: TRBJ1-5; V gene: TRBV2; D gene: -; CDR3 DNA: TGTGCCAGCAGCCCCCTGCGGGCTAATCAGCCCCAGCATTTT; CDR3 protein: CASSPLRANQPQHF
CDR3 length: 13; clone size: -; J gene: TRBJ2-1; V gene: TRBV5-4; D gene: TRBD2; CDR3 DNA: TGTGCCAGCCGTATTCGGGGGGGCAATGAGCAGTTCTTC; CDR3 protein: CASRIRGGNEQFF
CDR3 length: 17; clone size: -; J gene: TRBJ2-7; V gene: TRBV27; D gene: TRBD1; CDR3 DNA: TGTGCCAGCAGTCGTTCACAGGGGGGCTTCAGCTCCTACGAGCAGTACTTC; CDR3 protein: CASSRSQGGFSSYEQYF
CDR3 length: 13; clone size: -; J gene: TRBJ2-7; V gene: TRBV6-5; D gene: -; CDR3 DNA: TGTGCCAGCAGGTCGACAGGCTCCTACGAGCAGTACTTC; CDR3 protein: CASRSTGSYEQYF
CDR3 length: 13; clone size: -; J gene: TRBJ2-1; V gene: TRBV7-8; D gene: -; CDR3 DNA: TGTGCCAGCAGCCCTGGGATCTACAATGAGCAGTTCTTC; CDR3 protein: CASSPGIYNEQFF
CDR3 length: 13; clone size: -; J gene: TRBJ1-1; V gene: TRBV11-3; D gene: -; CDR3 DNA: TGTGCCAGCAGCTTATATTCAGACACTGAAGCTTTCTTT; CDR3 protein: CASSLYSDTEAFF
CDR3 length: 12; clone size: few; J gene: TRBJ1-3; V gene: TRBV7-9; D gene: -; CDR3 DNA: TGTGCCAGCAGTTATGCTGGAAACACCATATATTTT; CDR3 protein: CASSYAGNTIYF
CDR3 length: 16; clone size: -; J gene: TRBJ2-2; V gene: TRBV5-1; D gene: -; CDR3 DNA: TGCGCCAGCACCCTGCTAGCCGGAACCAACACCGGGGAGCTGTTTTTT; CDR3 protein: CASTLLAGTNTGELFF
CDR3 length: 12; clone size: -; J gene: TRBJ2-1; V gene: TRBV11-2; D gene: TRBD2; CDR3 DNA: TGTGCCAGCAGCTTCGGACTAGCGGGAGACTTCTTC; CDR3 protein: CASSFGLAGDFF
CDR3 length: 14; clone size: once; J gene: TRBJ1-4; V gene: TRBV5-1; D gene: -; CDR3 DNA: TGCGCCAGCAGCTCACAGGGATCTAATGAAAAACTGTTTTTT; CDR3 protein: CASSSQGSNEKLFF
CDR3 length: 16; clone size: -; J gene: TRBJ2-1; V gene: TRBV28; D gene: -; CDR3 DNA: TGTGCCAGCACCCCCGTGGAGGGTTTGATAAGCCATGAGCAGTTCTTC; CDR3 protein: CASTPVEGLISHEQFF
CDR3 length: 14; clone size: -; J gene: TRBJ1-6; V gene: TRBV6-5; D gene: -; CDR3 DNA: TGTGCCAGCAGTTACCCCGGGACGAATTCACCCCTCCACTTT; CDR3 protein: CASSYPGTNSPLHF
CDR3 length: 15; clone size: -; J gene: TRBJ1-4; V gene: TRBV5-6; D gene: -; CDR3 DNA: TGTGCCAGCAGCGATGGACTTGCAACTAATGAAAAACTGTTTTTT; CDR3 protein: CASSDGLATNEKLFF
CDR3 length: 18; clone size: -; J gene: TRBJ2-3; V gene: TRBV6-1; D gene: TRBD1; CDR3 DNA: TGTGCCAGCAGTGAACCGTCGAGGGACAGGCTACGCACAGATACGCAGTATTTT; CDR3 protein: CASSEPSRDRLRTDTQYF
CDR3 length: 16; clone size: -; J gene: TRBJ2-5; V gene: TRBV30; D gene: TRBD2; CDR3 DNA: TGTGCCTGGAGTGTAGGTAGTAATAGCGGGGGTGAGACCCAGTACTTC; CDR3 protein: CAWSVGSNSGGETQYF
CDR3 length: 14; clone size: -; J gene: TRBJ1-5; V gene: TRBV27; D gene: -; CDR3 DNA: TGTGCCAGCAGTTTATTGGGAGGGCATCAGCCCCAGCATTTT; CDR3 protein: CASSLLGGHQPQHF
CDR3 length: 12; clone size: -; J gene: TRBJ2-7; V gene: TRBV5-1; D gene: -; CDR3 DNA: TGCGCCAGCGGTGATGTGGGGGTAGAGCAGTACTTC; CDR3 protein: CASGDVGVEQYF
CDR3 length: 13; clone size: -; J gene: TRBJ1-2; V gene: TRBV5-1; D gene: -; CDR3 DNA: TGCGCCAGCAGCGCCCGGACAGAGTATGGCTACACCTTC; CDR3 protein: CASSARTEYGYTF
CDR3 length: 15; clone size: once; J gene: TRBJ1-4; V gene: TRBV9; D gene: -; CDR3 DNA: TGTGCCAGCAGCGTAGAAGGAGGGTATACGGGAAAACTGTTTTTT; CDR3 protein: CASSVEGGYTGKLFF
CDR3 length: 12; clone size: -; J gene: TRBJ2-7; V gene: TRBV2; D gene: TRBD2; CDR3 DNA: TGTGCCAGCAAGGGAGGGGACCGCGAGCAGTACTTC; CDR3 protein: CASKGGDREQYF
CDR3 length: 13; clone size: once; J gene: TRBJ2-5; V gene: TRBV14; D gene: -; CDR3 DNA: TGTGCCAGCAGCCCGAGAGGGGCAGAGACCCAGTACTTC; CDR3 protein: CASSPRGAETQYF
CDR3 length: 13; clone size: -; J gene: TRBJ1-1; V gene: TRBV5-6; D gene: -; CDR3 DNA: TGTGCCAGCAGCTTCGACTGGAACACTGAAGCTTTCTTT; CDR3 protein: CASSFDWNTEAFF
CDR3 length: 14; clone size: -; J gene: TRBJ1-2; V gene: TRBV7-2; D gene: TRBD1; CDR3 DNA: TGTGCCAGCAGCTTAGGCGGGACAGGAGGTGGCTACACCTTC; CDR3 protein: CASSLGGTGGGYTF
CDR3 length: 15; clone size: -; J gene: TRBJ2-7; V gene: TRBV6-6; D gene: TRBD1; CDR3 DNA: TGTGCCAGCAGTTACTCGATCCAGGGGGCGGTCGAGCAGTACTTC; CDR3 protein: CASSYSIQGAVEQYF
CDR3 length: 16; clone size: -; J gene: TRBJ1-1; V gene: TRBV9; D gene: -; CDR3 DNA: TGTGCCAGCAGTCCAGCGGGGGGAAGAATGAACACTGAAGCTTTCTTT; CDR3 protein: CASSPAGGRMNTEAFF
CDR3 length: 14; clone size: -; J gene: TRBJ1-2; V gene: TRBV27; D gene: TRBD1; CDR3 DNA: TGTGCCAGCAGACCGGCGGGACAGGTTTATGGCTACACCTTC; CDR3 protein: CASRPAGQVYGYTF
CDR3 length: 18; clone size: -; J gene: TRBJ2-7; V gene: TRBV5-6; D gene: TRBD1; CDR3 DNA: TGTGCCAGCAGCTCGGAGGGGACAGGGAAAGGTTCTCCCTACGAGCAGTACTTC; CDR3 protein: CASSSEGTGKGSPYEQYF
CDR3 length: 14; clone size: -; J gene: TRBJ2-5; V gene: TRBV19; D gene: -; CDR3 DNA: TGTGCCAGTAGTATCGATTGGGTAGGAGAGACCCAGTACTTC; CDR3 protein: CASSIDWVGETQYF
CDR3 length: 17; clone size: -; J gene: TRBJ1-6; V gene: TRBV5-6; D gene: TRBD1; CDR3 DNA: TGTGCCAGCAGGGACACAGGGGTAGGCTCCTATAATTCACCCCTCCACTTT; CDR3 protein: CASRDTGVGSYNSPLHF
CDR3 length: 15; clone size: -; J gene: TRBJ2-7; V gene: TRBV5-4; D gene: TRBD1; CDR3 DNA: TGTGCCAGCAGCTCCGGACAGGAAAGCTCCTACGAGCAGTACTTC; CDR3 protein: CASSSGQESSYEQYF
CDR3 length: 13; clone size: -; J gene: TRBJ1-1; V gene: TRBV5-4; D gene: -; CDR3 DNA: TGTGCCAGCAGCTTAAGGGGCGGGACTGAAGCTTTCTTT; CDR3 protein: CASSLRGGTEAFF
CDR3 length: 15; clone size: once; J gene: TRBJ2-5; V gene: TRBV2; D gene: -; CDR3 DNA: TGTGCCAGCAGTGCGGACTGGGGGACCTCAGAGACCCAGTACTTC; CDR3 protein: CASSADWGTSETQYF